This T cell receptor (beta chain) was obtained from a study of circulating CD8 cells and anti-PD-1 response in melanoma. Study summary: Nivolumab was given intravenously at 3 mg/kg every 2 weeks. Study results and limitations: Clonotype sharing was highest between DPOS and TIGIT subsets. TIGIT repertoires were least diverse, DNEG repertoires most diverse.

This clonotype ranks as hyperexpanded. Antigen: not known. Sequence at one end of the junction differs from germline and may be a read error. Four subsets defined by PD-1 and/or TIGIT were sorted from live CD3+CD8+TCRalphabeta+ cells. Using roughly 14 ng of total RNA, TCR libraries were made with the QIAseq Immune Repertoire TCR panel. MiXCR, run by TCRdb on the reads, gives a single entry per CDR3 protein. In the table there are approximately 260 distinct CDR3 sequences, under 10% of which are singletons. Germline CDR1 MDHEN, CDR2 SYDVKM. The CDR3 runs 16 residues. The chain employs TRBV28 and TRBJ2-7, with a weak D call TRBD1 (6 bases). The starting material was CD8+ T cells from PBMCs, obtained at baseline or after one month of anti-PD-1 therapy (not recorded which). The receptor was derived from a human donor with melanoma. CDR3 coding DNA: TGTGCCAGCAGCCCTACCCCCAAACCTGACAGGATTACTTTGGACTTC. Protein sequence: CASSPTPKPDRITLDF.